This TCR beta chain was recorded in a study of Ad26.COV2.S vaccination and SARS-CoV-2 variants. Study-level information: Intramuscularly, Ad26.COV2.S was given either once or twice, 56 days apart.

Treatment reported: approximately 18 received Ad26.COV2.S at low or high dose, single or two shots; about 5 received placebo; per-sample allocation not given. Samples analyzed were those drawn on day 63 after the first vaccine or placebo injection. About this clone: What it binds is unknown.

General study results and limits: Quantification of TCR breadth and depth may have yielded underestimates of total T cell responses.

The length of the CDR3 is 15 residues. Germline CDR1 and CDR2: SGHRS and YFSETQ. V lost 4 bases, J lost 5 bases, and 18 bases lay in between. The table came from immunoSEQ multiplex PCR; TCRdb's copy has only in-frame clones and leaves some out. In the table there are a few hundred thousand clones, around 90% of which are singletons. The origin of this receptor is a person between 18 and 60 years old who received the Ad26.COV2.S COVID-19 vaccine or a placebo. The gene calls are TRBV5-1 and TRBJ1-1; D unclear. This sample comprised peripheral blood, obtained in a trial of Ad26.COV2.S vaccine versus placebo. This chain's CDR3 is CASSTQPGEGTEAFF. The CDR3 nucleotides are TGCGCCAGCAGCACCCAACCCGGGGAAGGGACTGAAGCTTTCTTT.